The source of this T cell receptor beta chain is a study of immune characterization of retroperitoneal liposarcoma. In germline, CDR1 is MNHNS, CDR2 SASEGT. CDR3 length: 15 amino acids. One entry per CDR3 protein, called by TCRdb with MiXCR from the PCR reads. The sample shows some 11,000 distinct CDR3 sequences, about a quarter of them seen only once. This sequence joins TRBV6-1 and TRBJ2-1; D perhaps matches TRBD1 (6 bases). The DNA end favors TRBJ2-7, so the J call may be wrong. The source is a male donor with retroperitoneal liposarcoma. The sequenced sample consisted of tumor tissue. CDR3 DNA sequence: TGTGCCAGCAGTGAAACGCAGGGACACTACAATGAGCAGTACTTC. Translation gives CASSETQGHYNEQYF.